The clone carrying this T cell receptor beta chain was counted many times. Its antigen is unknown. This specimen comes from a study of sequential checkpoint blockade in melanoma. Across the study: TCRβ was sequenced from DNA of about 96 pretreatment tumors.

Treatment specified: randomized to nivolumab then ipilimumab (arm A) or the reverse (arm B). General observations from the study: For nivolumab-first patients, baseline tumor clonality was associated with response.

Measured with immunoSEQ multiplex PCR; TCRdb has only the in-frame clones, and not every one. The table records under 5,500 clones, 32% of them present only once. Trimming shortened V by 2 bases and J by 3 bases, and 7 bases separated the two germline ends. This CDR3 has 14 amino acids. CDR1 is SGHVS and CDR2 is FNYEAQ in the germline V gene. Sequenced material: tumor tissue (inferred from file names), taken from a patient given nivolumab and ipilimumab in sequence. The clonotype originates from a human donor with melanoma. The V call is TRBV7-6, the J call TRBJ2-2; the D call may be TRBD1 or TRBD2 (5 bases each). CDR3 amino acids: CASSLQGDTGELFF. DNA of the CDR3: TGTGCCAGCAGCTTACAGGGAGACACCGGGGAGCTGTTTTTT.